These T cell receptor beta chains were read from a single sample in a study of CD8+CD57+ T cells in acquired aplastic anemia. TCRdb called the reads again in MiXCR, with one record for every CDR3 protein. This table holds tens of thousands of distinct CDR3 sequences, more than 40% found once. Sequencing was performed on sorted CD4+, CD8+, or CD8+CD57+ T cells (not recorded which) from PBMCs. The receptors derive from a human donor in good health, serving as a control. CDR3s include the opening cysteine and the closing phenylalanine or tryptophan. The D gene is left open where the match is weak. Where a row states a size, it is once, few, many or the class of an expanded clone; other rows omit it.

- | TRBD1 | TRBJ1-1 | TRBV29-1 | CSVPGRGPEAFF | TGCAGCGTGCCAGGCAGGGGGCCTGAAGCTTTCTTT
few | - | TRBJ1-6 | TRBV6-4 | CASSYTPGRNSPLHF | TGTGCCAGCAGTTACACCCCGGGACGCAATTCACCCCTCCACTTT
many | - | TRBJ2-7 | TRBV7-9 | CASSLPGETSLYEQYF | TGTGCCAGCAGCTTACCTGGGGAGACCTCCCTCTACGAGCAGTACTTC
many | - | TRBJ2-2 | TRBV7-9 | CASSPVPSTGELFF | TGTGCCAGCAGTCCCGTCCCTAGCACCGGGGAGCTGTTTTTT
- | TRBD1 | TRBJ2-7 | TRBV29-1 | CSARGTAYYEQYF | TGCAGCGCTAGGGGGACAGCCTACTACGAGCAGTACTTC
many | - | TRBJ1-2 | TRBV10-2 | CASRGGVGYTF | TGCGCCAGCAGAGGGGGGGTTGGCTACACCTTC
once | - | TRBJ1-1 | TRBV12-3/TRBV12-4 | CASSSGRLNTEAFF | TGTGCCAGCAGTTCGGGCCGCCTGAACACTGAAGCTTTCTTT
- | - | TRBJ2-1 | TRBV4-1 | CASSQPSPPQFF | TGCGCCAGCAGCCAACCTAGCCCCCCGCAGTTCTTC
few | - | TRBJ2-1 | TRBV12-3/TRBV12-4 | CASSFSFGGLDEQFF | TGTGCCAGCAGTTTCTCATTCGGGGGTTTGGATGAGCAGTTCTTC
many | TRBD2 | TRBJ2-7 | TRBV20-1 | CSARRTSGSYEQYF | TGCAGTGCTAGAAGGACTAGCGGGAGCTACGAGCAGTACTTC
- | - | TRBJ1-1 | TRBV25-1 | CASSEYGALSVTEAFF | TGTGCCAGCAGTGAATATGGGGCTTTGTCGGTAACTGAAGCTTTCTTT
many | - | TRBJ2-7 | TRBV7-6 | CASSLEVKYEQYF | TGTGCCAGCAGCTTAGAGGTGAAATACGAGCAGTACTTC
many | - | TRBJ1-1 | TRBV7-9 | CASSSPLGDIRTTEAFF | TGTGCCAGCAGCTCCCCCCTGGGTGACATCAGGACCACTGAAGCTTTCTTT
- | TRBD1 | TRBJ1-1 | TRBV9 | CASSVGVGGGTEAFF | TGTGCCAGCAGCGTAGGGGTAGGGGGCGGCACTGAAGCTTTCTTT
- | - | TRBJ1-2 | TRBV29-1 | CSAVEAGGYTF | TGCAGCGCCGTGGAGGCCGGCGGCTACACCTTC
- | - | TRBJ1-2 | TRBV28 | CASSSSGYGYTF | TGTGCCAGCAGTTCCTCAGGGTACGGCTACACCTTC
many | - | TRBJ1-1 | TRBV7-9 | CASSLVQGPDTEAFF | TGTGCCAGCAGCTTAGTGCAGGGGCCGGACACTGAAGCTTTCTTT
- | TRBD1 | TRBJ2-5 | TRBV7-7 | CATRGLQETQYF | TGTGCTACCAGGGGGTTACAAGAGACCCAGTACTTC
many | - | TRBJ1-2 | TRBV10-3 | CAVMDGDYFMGYTF | TGTGCCGTTATGGACGGGGACTACTTTATGGGCTACACCTTC
- | TRBD2 | TRBJ2-7 | TRBV7-8 | CASSLGLAGAYEQYF | TGTGCCAGCAGCTTAGGTCTAGCGGGCGCCTACGAGCAGTACTTC
- | TRBD1 | TRBJ1-2 | TRBV27 | CASSLGTGVPYGCTF | TGTGCCAGCAGTCTCGGGACAGGGGTTCCCTATGGCTGCACCTTC
- | - | TRBJ2-1 | TRBV11-2 | CASSSIVNEQFF | TGTGCCAGCAGCTCGATCGTCAATGAGCAGTTCTTC
many | TRBD2 | TRBJ2-1 | TRBV5-1 | CASSLAGVDNEQFF | TGCGCCAGCAGCTTAGCGGGAGTAGACAATGAGCAGTTCTTC
many | - | TRBJ1-5 | TRBV19 | CASTPLGQDSNQPQHF | TGTGCCAGTACCCCTTTAGGGCAGGATAGCAATCAGCCCCAGCATTTT
many | TRBD2 | TRBJ2-7 | TRBV12-3/TRBV12-4 | CASSTQREGHEQYF | TGTGCCAGCAGTACCCAGCGGGAGGGCCACGAGCAGTACTTC
many | - | TRBJ1-3 | TRBV11-1 | CASSPTPGEVSGNTIYF | TGTGCCAGCAGCCCAACGCCAGGGGAGGTCTCTGGAAACACCATATATTTT
- | - | TRBJ2-7 | TRBV25-1 | CASSGGGRGKDEQYF | TGTGCCAGCAGTGGGGGGGGCAGGGGGAAGGACGAGCAGTACTTC
- | - | TRBJ2-1 | TRBV6-1 | CASSSGRYNEQFF | TGTGCCAGCAGCTCCGGGCGTTACAATGAGCAGTTCTTC
- | - | TRBJ2-3 | TRBV25-1 | CASSQVGALPDTQYF | TGTGCCAGCAGCCAAGTAGGAGCTCTTCCCGATACGCAGTATTTT
many | TRBD1 | TRBJ1-5 | TRBV19 | CASSIAQGGLQPQHF | TGTGCCAGTAGTATAGCGCAGGGGGGACTTCAGCCCCAGCATTTT
- | - | TRBJ2-1 | TRBV20-1 | CSALIPGHGYNEQFF | TGCAGTGCTTTGATTCCGGGACACGGCTACAATGAGCAGTTCTTC
- | - | TRBJ2-1 | TRBV27 | CASGSYTYYNEQFF | TGTGCCAGCGGTTCGTACACCTACTACAATGAGCAGTTCTTC
- | - | TRBJ2-1 | TRBV27 | CASSPGSVRNEQFF | TGTGCCAGCAGTCCAGGGAGCGTACGGAATGAGCAGTTCTTC
- | - | TRBJ2-7 | TRBV29-1 | CSVAGTPHYEQYF | TGCAGCGTGGCCGGGACACCACACTACGAGCAGTACTTC
- | - | TRBJ1-2 | TRBV29-1 | CSVDYGGYGYTF | TGCAGCGTTGATTACGGGGGCTATGGCTACACCTTC
- | - | TRBJ1-5 | TRBV2 | CASSVMSNQPQHF | TGTGCCAGCAGTGTCATGTCAAATCAGCCCCAGCATTTT
- | TRBD2 | TRBJ2-3 | TRBV5-6 | CASSRTSGSADTQYF | TGTGCCAGCAGCAGGACTAGCGGGAGCGCAGATACGCAGTATTTT
once | TRBD1 | TRBJ1-2 | TRBV7-9 | CASERTGDYGYTF | TGTGCCAGCGAGAGGACAGGGGACTATGGCTACACCTTC